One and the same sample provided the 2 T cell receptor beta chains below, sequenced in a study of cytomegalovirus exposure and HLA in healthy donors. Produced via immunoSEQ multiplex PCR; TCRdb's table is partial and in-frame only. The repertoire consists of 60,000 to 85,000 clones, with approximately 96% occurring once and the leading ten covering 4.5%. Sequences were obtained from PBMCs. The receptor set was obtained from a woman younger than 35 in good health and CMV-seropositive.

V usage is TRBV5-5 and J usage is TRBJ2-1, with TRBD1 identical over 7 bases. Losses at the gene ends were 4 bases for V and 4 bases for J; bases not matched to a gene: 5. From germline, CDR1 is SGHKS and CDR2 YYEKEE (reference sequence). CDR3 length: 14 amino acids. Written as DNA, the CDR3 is TGTGCCAGCAGCCCGTGGACAGGATACAATGAGCAGTTCTTC. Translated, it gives CASSPWTGYNEQFF.

CDR3 loop: CSVWDRGQETQYF. Here the CDR3 DNA reads TGCAGCGTGTGGGACAGGGGGCAGGAGACCCAGTACTTC. The chain uses TRBV29-1 and TRBJ2-5; 12 nucleotides align to TRBD1. The CDR3 loop spans 13 amino acids. The V segment lost 6 bases and the J segment 5 bases; nucleotides outside the gene matches: 4. Germline V lookup: CDR1 SQVTM, CDR2 ANQGSEA.